This TCR beta chain comes out of a study of blood T cell repertoires in COVID-19. Study processing details: Researchers report that nucleated cell counts were estimated from reference gene primer amplification. The data were produced by immunoSEQ multiplex PCR, yet TCRdb's version contains in-frame clones alone and is incomplete. V and J calls and clone size are copied from that table; D and trimming were computed from the DNA. The table shows around 150,000 clones, with roughly nine tenths occurring only once. The CDR3 is made up of 14 amino acids. J gave up 4 bases and V 10 bases, and 7 bases lay outside the gene matches. Germline CDR1 is KGHDR and CDR2 is SFDVKD.

The specimen was peripheral blood. The rearrangement joins TRBV24-1 to TRBJ2-3; TRBD2 agrees at 10 bases. This TCR was sampled from a man aged 55 to 69 with acute or convalescent COVID-19. The CDR3 loop is CATHSGGRADTQYF. DNA of the CDR3: TGTGCCACACATAGCGGGGGGAGGGCAGATACGCAGTATTTT.